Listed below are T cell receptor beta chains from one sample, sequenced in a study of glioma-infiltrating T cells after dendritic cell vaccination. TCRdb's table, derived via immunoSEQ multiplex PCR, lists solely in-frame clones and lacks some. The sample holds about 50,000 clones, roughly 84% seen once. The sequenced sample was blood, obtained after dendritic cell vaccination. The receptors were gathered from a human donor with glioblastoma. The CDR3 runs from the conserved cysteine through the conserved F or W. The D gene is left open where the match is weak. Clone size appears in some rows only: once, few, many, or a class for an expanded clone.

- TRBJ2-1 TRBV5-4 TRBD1 CASSSKDRAAYNEQFF TGTGCCAGCAGCTCGAAGGACAGGGCGGCCTACAATGAGCAGTTCTTC
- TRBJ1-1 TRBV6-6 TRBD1 CASSHHRGAFF TGTGCCAGCAGTCACCACAGGGGAGCTTTCTTT
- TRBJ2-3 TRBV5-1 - CASRDGVESTDTQYF TGCGCCAGCCGAGACGGAGTTGAAAGCACAGATACGCAGTATTTT
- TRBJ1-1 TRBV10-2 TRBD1 CASSFPGQGSTEAFF TGCGCCAGCAGTTTCCCGGGACAGGGGAGCACTGAAGCTTTCTTT
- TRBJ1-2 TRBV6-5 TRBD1 CASSYSGTGRLGYTF TGTGCCAGCAGTTACTCCGGGACAGGGAGACTCGGCTACACCTTC
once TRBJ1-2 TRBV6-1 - CASSEPSQLSRGYGYTF TGTGCCAGCAGTGAACCTTCCCAATTATCCCGGGGCTATGGCTACACCTTC
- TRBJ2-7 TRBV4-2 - CASSQALLYEQYF TGTGCCAGCAGCCAAGCCTTACTCTACGAGCAGTACTTC
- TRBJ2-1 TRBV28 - CASSFIEGEYNEQFF TGTGCCAGCAGTTTCATTGAGGGAGAGTACAATGAGCAGTTCTTC
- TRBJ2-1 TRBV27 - CASSLREGMNEQFF TGTGCCAGCAGTTTACGTGAGGGAATGAATGAGCAGTTCTTC
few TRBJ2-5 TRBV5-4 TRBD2 CASSLGSGGPQETQYF TGTGCCAGCAGCTTGGGGTCGGGGGGGCCCCAAGAGACCCAGTACTTC
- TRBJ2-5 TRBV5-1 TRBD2 CASSLARLARPQETQYF TGCGCCAGCAGCTTGGCGCGACTAGCGAGACCACAAGAGACCCAGTACTTC
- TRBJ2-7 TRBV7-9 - CASSLAHRTPYEQYF TGTGCCAGCAGCTTAGCCCACAGGACCCCCTACGAGCAGTACTTC
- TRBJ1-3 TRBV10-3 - CAISESRVKSSGNTIYF TGTGCCATCAGTGAGTCCCGGGTAAAGTCCTCTGGAAACACCATATATTTT
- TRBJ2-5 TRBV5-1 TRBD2 CASSFRGGRETQYF TGCGCCAGCAGCTTTCGGGGGGGCCGAGAGACCCAGTACTTC
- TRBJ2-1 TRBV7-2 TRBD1 CASSFGTGRLGEQFF TGTGCCAGCAGCTTCGGGACAGGGAGACTTGGGGAGCAGTTCTTC